These T cell receptor beta chains were read from a single sample in a study of blood T cell repertoires in COVID-19. Clones were sequenced by immunoSEQ multiplex PCR, and TCRdb holds only the in-frame ones, with some missing. The table records hundreds of thousands of clones, around nine tenths of them present only once. Sequenced input: peripheral blood. The receptor set was obtained from a woman in her seventies with COVID-19, enrolled during active disease. Both conserved end residues are part of each CDR3. A D gene is named only where the DNA matches it firmly. Expanded clones are given a class, and other clones once, few, many or no size at all.

j_call,d_call,clone_size,v_call,cdr3_aa,cdr3_nt
TRBJ2-3,TRBD2,.,TRBV9,CASSVEKAGARDTQYF,TGTGCCAGCAGCGTAGAAAAAGCGGGAGCCCGTGATACGCAGTATTTT
TRBJ2-5,.,.,TRBV12-3/TRBV12-4,CASSPRETQYF,TGTGCCAGCAGCCCTAGGGAGACCCAGTACTTC
TRBJ2-1,.,.,TRBV27,CASKSLAGVNEQFF,TGTGCCAGCAAGAGTTTGGCAGGGGTCAATGAGCAGTTCTTC
TRBJ1-6,.,.,TRBV4-3,CASSQDAEVYNSPLHF,TGCGCCAGCAGCCAAGATGCAGAAGTCTATAATTCACCCCTCCACTTT
TRBJ2-7,TRBD1,once,TRBV4-1,CASSQERVEGAMVEQYF,TGCGCCAGCAGCCAAGAGAGGGTCGAGGGGGCGATGGTAGAGCAGTACTTC
TRBJ2-1,TRBD2,.,TRBV15,CAARTSGHNEQFF,TGTGCCGCCCGGACTAGCGGCCACAATGAGCAGTTCTTC
TRBJ2-7,TRBD2,.,TRBV12-5,CASGLVLAGAVEQYF,TGTGCTAGTGGTTTGGTACTAGCGGGAGCCGTCGAGCAGTACTTC
TRBJ2-1,TRBD1,.,TRBV3-1/TRBV3-2,CASSRDRINEQFF,TGTGCCAGCAGCCGGGACAGAATCAATGAGCAGTTCTTC
TRBJ2-2,.,.,TRBV14,CASSQGRTGNTGELFF,TGTGCCAGCAGCCAGGGGAGGACAGGGAACACCGGGGAGCTGTTTTTT
TRBJ2-1,.,.,TRBV9,CASSVRQGGNEQFF,TGTGCCAGCAGCGTACGGCAGGGAGGCAATGAGCAGTTCTTC
TRBJ1-6,.,once,TRBV5-4,CASSFNTNYNSPLHF,TGTGCCAGCAGCTTTAACACAAACTATAATTCACCCCTCCACTTT
TRBJ1-3,TRBD1,.,TRBV5-4,CASSSQGASGNTIYF,TGTGCCAGCAGCTCACAGGGGGCTTCTGGAAACACCATATATTTT
TRBJ2-5,TRBD1,.,TRBV7-2,CASSSAGTVGTQYF,TGTGCCAGCAGCTCGGCCGGGACAGTAGGGACCCAGTACTTC
TRBJ1-2,.,.,TRBV9,CASSVGATPNYGYTF,TGTGCCAGCAGCGTAGGGGCAACTCCTAACTATGGCTACACCTTC
TRBJ2-4,TRBD2,.,TRBV28,CASSLSVRAGNIQYF,TGTGCCAGCAGTTTATCGGTTCGAGCGGGGAACATTCAGTACTTC